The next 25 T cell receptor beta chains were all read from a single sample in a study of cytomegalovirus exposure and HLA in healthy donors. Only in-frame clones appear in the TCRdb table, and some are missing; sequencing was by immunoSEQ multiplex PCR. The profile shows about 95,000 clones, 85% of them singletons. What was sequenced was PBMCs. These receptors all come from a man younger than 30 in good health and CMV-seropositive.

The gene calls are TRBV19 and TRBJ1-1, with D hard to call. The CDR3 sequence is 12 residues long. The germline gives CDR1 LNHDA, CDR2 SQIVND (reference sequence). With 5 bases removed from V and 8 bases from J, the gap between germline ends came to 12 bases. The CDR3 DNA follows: TGTGCCAGTAGTTCACAGTCCTCCGAAGCTTTCTTT. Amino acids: CASSSQSSEAFF.

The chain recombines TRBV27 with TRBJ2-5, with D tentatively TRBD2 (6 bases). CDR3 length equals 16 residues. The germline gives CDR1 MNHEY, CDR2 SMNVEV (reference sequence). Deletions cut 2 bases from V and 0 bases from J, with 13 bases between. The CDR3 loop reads CASSLRWGLNQETQYF. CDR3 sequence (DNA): TGTGCCAGCAGTTTAAGGTGGGGACTTAACCAAGAGACCCAGTACTTC.

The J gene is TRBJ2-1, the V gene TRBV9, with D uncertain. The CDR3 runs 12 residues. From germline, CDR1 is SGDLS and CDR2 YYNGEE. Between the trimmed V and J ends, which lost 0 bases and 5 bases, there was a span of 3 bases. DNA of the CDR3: TGTGCCAGCAGCGTAGCTAACAATGAGCAGTTCTTC. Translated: CASSVANNEQFF.

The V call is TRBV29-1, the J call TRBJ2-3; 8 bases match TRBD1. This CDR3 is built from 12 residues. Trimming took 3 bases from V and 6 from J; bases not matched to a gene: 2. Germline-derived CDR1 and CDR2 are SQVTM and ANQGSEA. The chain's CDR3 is CSVDHRGDTQYF. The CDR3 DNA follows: TGCAGCGTTGATCACAGGGGGGATACGCAGTATTTT.

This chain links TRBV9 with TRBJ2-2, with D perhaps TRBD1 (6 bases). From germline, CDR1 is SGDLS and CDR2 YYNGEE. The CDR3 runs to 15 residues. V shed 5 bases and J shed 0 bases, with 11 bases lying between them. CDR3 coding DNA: TGTGCCAGCAGAACAGGGCCCACGAACACCGGGGAGCTGTTTTTT. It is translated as CASRTGPTNTGELFF. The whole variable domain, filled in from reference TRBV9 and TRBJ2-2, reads DSGVTQTPKHLITATGQRVTLRCSPRSGDLSVYWYQQSLDQGLQFLIQYYNGEERAKGNILERFSAQQFPDLHSELNLSSLELGDSALYFCASRTGPTNTGELFFGEGSRLTVL.

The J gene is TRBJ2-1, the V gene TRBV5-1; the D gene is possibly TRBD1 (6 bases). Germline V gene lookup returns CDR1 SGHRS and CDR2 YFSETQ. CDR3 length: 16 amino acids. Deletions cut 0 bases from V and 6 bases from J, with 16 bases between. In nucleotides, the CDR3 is TGCGCCAGCAGCTTGGTCGTGGCAGGGGAATTCAATGAGCAGTTCTTC. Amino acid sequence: CASSLVVAGEFNEQFF. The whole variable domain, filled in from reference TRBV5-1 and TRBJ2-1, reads KAGVTQTPRYLIKTRGQQVTLSCSPISGHRSVSWYQQTPGQGLQFLFEYFSETQRNKGNFPGRFSGRQFSNSRSEMNVSTLELGDSALYLCASSLVVAGEFNEQFFGPGTRLTVL.

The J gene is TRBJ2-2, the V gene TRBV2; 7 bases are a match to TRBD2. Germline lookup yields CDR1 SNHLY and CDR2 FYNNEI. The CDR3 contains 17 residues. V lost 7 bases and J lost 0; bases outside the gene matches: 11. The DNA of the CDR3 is TGTGCCAGCAACGGGGGAGGGATCGCCACGAACACCGGGGAGCTGTTTTTT. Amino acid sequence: CASNGGGIATNTGELFF. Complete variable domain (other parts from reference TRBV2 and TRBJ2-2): EPEVTQTPSHQVTQMGQEVILRCVPISNHLYFYWYRQILGQKVEFLVSFYNNEISEKSEIFDDQFSVERPDGSNFTLKIRSTKLEDSAMYFCASNGGGIATNTGELFFGEGSRLTVL.

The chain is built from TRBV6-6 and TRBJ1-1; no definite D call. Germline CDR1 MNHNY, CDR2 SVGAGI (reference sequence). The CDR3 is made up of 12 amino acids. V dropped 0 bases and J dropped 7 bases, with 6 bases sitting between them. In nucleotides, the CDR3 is TGTGCCAGCAGTTACTCCTATTATGAAGCTTTCTTT. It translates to CASSYSYYEAFF.

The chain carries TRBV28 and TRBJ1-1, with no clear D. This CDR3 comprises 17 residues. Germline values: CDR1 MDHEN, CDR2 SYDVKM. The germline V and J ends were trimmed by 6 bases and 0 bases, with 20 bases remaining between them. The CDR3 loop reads CASSPPPRAGMNTEAFF. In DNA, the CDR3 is TGTGCCAGCAGCCCACCTCCCCGGGCGGGGATGAACACTGAAGCTTTCTTT.

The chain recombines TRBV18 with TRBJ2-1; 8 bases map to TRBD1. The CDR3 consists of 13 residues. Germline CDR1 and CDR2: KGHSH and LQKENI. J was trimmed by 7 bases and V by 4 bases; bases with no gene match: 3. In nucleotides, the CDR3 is TGTGCCAGCTCACGCGGACAGGGTAATGAGCAGTTCTTC. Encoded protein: CASSRGQGNEQFF.

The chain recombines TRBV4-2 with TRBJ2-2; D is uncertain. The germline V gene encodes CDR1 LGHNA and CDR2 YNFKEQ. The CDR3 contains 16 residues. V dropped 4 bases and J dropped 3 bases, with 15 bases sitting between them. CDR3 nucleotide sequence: TGTGCCAGCAGCCCCTTTTCCGGGTCCGACACCGGGGAGCTGTTTTTT. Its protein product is CASSPFSGSDTGELFF.

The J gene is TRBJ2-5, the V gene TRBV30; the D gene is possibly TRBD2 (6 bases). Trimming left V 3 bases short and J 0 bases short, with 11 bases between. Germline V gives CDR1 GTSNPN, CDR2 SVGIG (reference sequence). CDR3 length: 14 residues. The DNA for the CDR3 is TGTGCCTGGAGACTAGCCGGGTACCAAGAGACCCAGTACTTC. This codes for CAWRLAGYQETQYF.

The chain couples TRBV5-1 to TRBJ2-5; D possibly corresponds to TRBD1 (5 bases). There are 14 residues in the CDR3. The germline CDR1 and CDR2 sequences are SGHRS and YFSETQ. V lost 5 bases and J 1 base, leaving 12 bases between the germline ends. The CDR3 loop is CASRGQVSQETQYF. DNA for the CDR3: TGCGCCAGCAGGGGGCAGGTTTCCCAAGAGACCCAGTACTTC.

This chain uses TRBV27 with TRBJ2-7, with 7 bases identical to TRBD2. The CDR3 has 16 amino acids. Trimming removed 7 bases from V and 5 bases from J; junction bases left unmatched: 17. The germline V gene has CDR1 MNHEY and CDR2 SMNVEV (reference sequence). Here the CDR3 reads CASTKSGTWPPHEQYV. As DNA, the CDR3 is TGTGCCAGCACGAAAAGCGGGACCTGGCCCCCCCACGAGCAGTACGTC.

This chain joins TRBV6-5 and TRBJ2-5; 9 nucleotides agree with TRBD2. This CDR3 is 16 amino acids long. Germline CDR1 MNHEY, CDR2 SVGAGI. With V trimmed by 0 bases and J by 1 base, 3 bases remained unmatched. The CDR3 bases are TGTGCCAGCAGTTACTCTGGCGGGGGGGCCCAAGAGACCCAGTACTTC. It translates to CASSYSGGGAQETQYF.

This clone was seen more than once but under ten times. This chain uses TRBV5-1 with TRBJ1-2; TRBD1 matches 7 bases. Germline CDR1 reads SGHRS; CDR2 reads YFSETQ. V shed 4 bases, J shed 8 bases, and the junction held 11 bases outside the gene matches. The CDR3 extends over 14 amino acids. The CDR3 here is CASSDGQAERGYTF. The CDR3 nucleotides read TGCGCCAGCAGCGACGGACAGGCGGAGAGGGGCTACACCTTC. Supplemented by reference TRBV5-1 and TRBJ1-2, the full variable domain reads KAGVTQTPRYLIKTRGQQVTLSCSPISGHRSVSWYQQTPGQGLQFLFEYFSETQRNKGNFPGRFSGRQFSNSRSEMNVSTLELGDSALYLCASSDGQAERGYTFGSGTRLTVV.

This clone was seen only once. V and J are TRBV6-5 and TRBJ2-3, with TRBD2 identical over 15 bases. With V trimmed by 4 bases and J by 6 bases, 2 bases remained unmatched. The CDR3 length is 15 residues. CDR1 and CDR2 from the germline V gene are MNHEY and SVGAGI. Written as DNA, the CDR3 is TGTGCCAGCAGTTTAGGGACTAGCGGGAGGGATACGCAGTATTTT. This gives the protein CASSLGTSGRDTQYF.

CDR3 region: CASSLAGGYRNQPQHF. The DNA for the CDR3 is TGTGCCAGCAGCTTGGCCGGAGGTTATCGCAATCAGCCCCAGCATTTT. This chain joins TRBV5-6 and TRBJ1-5; no reliable D call. Trimming removed 0 bases at V and 2 bases at J, with 12 bases between. This CDR3 spans 16 amino acids. The germline gives CDR1 SGHDT, CDR2 YYEEEE.

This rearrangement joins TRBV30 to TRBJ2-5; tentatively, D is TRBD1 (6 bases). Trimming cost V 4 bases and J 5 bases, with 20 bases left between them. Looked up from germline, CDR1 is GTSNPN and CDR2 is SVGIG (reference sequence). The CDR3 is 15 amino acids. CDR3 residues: CAWTRDGVRGETQYF. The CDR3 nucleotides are TGTGCCTGGACCCGTGACGGTGTAAGGGGGGAGACCCAGTACTTC. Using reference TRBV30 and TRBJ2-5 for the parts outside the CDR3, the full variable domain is SQTIHQWPATLVQPVGSPLSLECTVEGTSNPNLYWYRQAAGRGLQLLFYSVGIGQISSEVPQNLSASRPQDRQFILSSKKLLLSDSGFYLCAWTRDGVRGETQYFGPGTRLLVL.

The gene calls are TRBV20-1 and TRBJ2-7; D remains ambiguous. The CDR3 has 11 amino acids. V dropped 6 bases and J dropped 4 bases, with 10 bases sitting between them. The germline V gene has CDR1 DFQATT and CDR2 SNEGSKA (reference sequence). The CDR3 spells CSAHSGYEQYF. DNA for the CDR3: TGCAGTGCCCACTCGGGTTACGAGCAGTACTTC.

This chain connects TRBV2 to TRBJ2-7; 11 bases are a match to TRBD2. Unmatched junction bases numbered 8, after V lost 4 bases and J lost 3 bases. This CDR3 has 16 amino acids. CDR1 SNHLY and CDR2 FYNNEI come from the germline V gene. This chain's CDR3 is CASSALTSGSFYEQYV. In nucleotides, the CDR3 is TGTGCCAGCAGTGCCCTCACTAGCGGGAGTTTCTACGAGCAGTACGTC.

For the CDR3, the DNA is TGTGCCAGCAGCCCCACGACTCCGAATGAAGCTTTCTTT. Amino acid sequence: CASSPTTPNEAFF. The chain links TRBV11-2 to TRBJ1-1; D not resolved. Trimming cost V 5 bases and J 7 bases, with 14 bases left between them. Germline CDR1 is SGHAT and CDR2 is FQNNGV. The CDR3 is 13 residues long.

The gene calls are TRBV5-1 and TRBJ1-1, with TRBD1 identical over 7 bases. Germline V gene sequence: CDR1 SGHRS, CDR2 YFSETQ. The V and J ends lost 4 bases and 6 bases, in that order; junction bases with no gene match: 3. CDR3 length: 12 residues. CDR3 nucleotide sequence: TGCGCCAGCAGCGACAGGGTATCTGAAGCTTTCTTT. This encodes CASSDRVSEAFF.

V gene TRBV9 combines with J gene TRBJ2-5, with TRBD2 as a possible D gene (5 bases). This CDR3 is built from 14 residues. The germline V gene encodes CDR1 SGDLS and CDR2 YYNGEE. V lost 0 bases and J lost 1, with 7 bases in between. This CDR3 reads CASSVGGGQETQYF. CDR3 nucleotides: TGTGCCAGCAGCGTAGGTGGAGGCCAAGAGACCCAGTACTTC.

The CDR3 bases are TGTGCCAGCAGTACCTTGGGGGGTGCCACTGAAGCTTTCTTT. Translated: CASSTLGGATEAFF. The V call is TRBV6-6, the J call TRBJ1-1; TRBD1 is a possible D gene (5 bases). V was cut by 5 bases and J by 4 bases, with 14 bases left in between. The CDR3 consists of 14 residues. The germline gives CDR1 MNHNY, CDR2 SVGAGI (reference sequence).